This TCR beta chain was recovered during a study of T cells in tumors and immune-related adverse events listed by TCRdb under 2021. About this clone: Its antigen remains unidentified. One base away there is no much larger clone; base qualities are not given.

The CDR3 measures 14 amino acids from cysteine to phenylalanine. Only the CDR3 region is kept as DNA, spanning 42 bases read in frame from base 1. CDR1 and CDR2 were assigned from the germline V gene as SGHNT and YENEEA. The V and J ends are trimmed by 10 bases and 0 bases, leaving 13 bases between them. The immunoSEQ assay was used to amplify and sequence the TCR beta locus, producing bulk TCR Vbeta CDR3 data. The published analysis was carried out like this. CDR3s were excluded if they were non-productive, were shorter than 7 amino acids, or did not start with C or end with F/W. Analysis was restricted to specimens with at least 1000 reads, and clonotypes were defined at the amino acid level. Clonality was computed as 1 minus Pielou's evenness. To equalize library sizes, abundance-weighted random subsampling with replacement was performed and repeated 100 times so that 95% confidence intervals could be reported. The Morisita overlap index was used to quantify repertoire overlap, and the top 40 clones in each specimen were examined for overlap with the irAE. Entries here come from immuneACCESS through TCRdb and include only in-frame sequences with V and J called. Some clones fail to appear in such tables; in the studies checked, an unresolved V gene covers under half of the shortfall, and the cause of the remainder is unknown. The D gene and trimming were derived from the DNA, and the V and J assignments and clone size from that table. The sample records approximately 8,100 clones, 90% to 95% of which are singletons. The top ten clones comprise about 2% of the sample.

The treatment or condition label on this specimen signifies: nivolumab (PD-1 blockade) given before sampling. The DNeasy Blood and Tissue Kit was used to extract DNA from formalin-fixed paraffin-embedded specimens. The source was lymph node tissue, collected from a patient treated with anti-PD-1 therapy. The source is a female donor with metastatic renal cell carcinoma. The chain uses TRBV11-3 and TRBJ2-1; a tentative D match to TRBD2 spans 6 bases. The DNA sequence reads TGTGCCACAAAAGGAGGGAGCTCCTACAATGAGCAGTTCTTC. Translated, it gives CATKGGSSYNEQFF.